This section outlines one T cell receptor (beta chain) sequence together with its context. Extracted RNA was reverse transcribed, and the resulting cDNA served as sequencing template. Some clones are missing from TCRdb's copy, which holds only in-frame ones; the method was immunoSEQ multiplex PCR. Seen here are 150,000 or so clones, roughly 48% observed once, and the top ten hold approximately 6.6%. These data are taken from a study of CD8+ T cells in alopecia areata. Across the study: Tofacitinib administration to treated patients was oral, at 5 to 10 mg twice daily.

Per germline, CDR1 SGHVS and CDR2 FNYEAQ. Trimming removed 0 bases at V and 5 bases at J, with 10 bases between. CDR3 length: 15 residues. The clonotype originates from a human donor with alopecia areata. Sequenced: CD4+ T cells sorted from blood. The chain recombines TRBV7-6 with TRBJ2-2; D gene ambiguous. The CDR3 region is CASSLAHGDTGELFF. The CDR3 nucleotides are TGTGCCAGCAGCTTAGCGCACGGAGATACCGGGGAGCTGTTTTTT.